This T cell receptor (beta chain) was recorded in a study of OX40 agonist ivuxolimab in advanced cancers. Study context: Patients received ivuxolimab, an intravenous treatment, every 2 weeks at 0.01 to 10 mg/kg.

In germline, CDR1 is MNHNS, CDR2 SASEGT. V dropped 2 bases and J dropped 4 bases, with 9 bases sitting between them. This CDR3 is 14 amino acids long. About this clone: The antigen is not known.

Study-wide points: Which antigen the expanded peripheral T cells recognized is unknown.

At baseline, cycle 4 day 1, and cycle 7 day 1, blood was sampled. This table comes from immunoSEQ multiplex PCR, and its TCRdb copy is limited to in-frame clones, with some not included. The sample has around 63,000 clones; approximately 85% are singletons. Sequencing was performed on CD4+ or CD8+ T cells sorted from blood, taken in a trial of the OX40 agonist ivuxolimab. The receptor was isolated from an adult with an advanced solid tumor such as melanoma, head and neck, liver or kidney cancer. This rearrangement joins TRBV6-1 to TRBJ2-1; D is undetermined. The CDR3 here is CASSERSQYNEQFF. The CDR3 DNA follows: TGTGCCAGCAGTGAAAGAAGCCAATACAATGAGCAGTTCTTC.